Shown below are 7 T cell receptor beta chains from a single sample sequenced in a study of blood T cell repertoires in COVID-19. Sequencing used immunoSEQ multiplex PCR; TCRdb keeps in-frame clones, though not all of them. This sample carries 150,000 to 200,000 clones, about 83% of them seen once, and the ten largest clones take 3% to 3.5%. Input material: PBMCs or T cells enriched from blood (not recorded which). These receptors were collected from a woman aged 25-40 years who had been exposed to COVID-19.

The chain carries TRBV7-3 and TRBJ1-1; 8 nucleotides align to TRBD1. Germline V gene data show CDR1 as SGHTA and CDR2 as FQGTGA. Losses at the gene ends were 3 bases for V and 2 bases for J; bases not matched to a gene: 2. The CDR3 is 14 amino acids. The CDR3 DNA reads TGTGCCAGCAGCTTGACAGGGGCTAACACTGAAGCTTTCTTT. It is translated as CASSLTGANTEAFF.

The V gene is TRBV19, the J gene TRBJ2-2, with D possibly TRBD2 on 6 matching bases. The V and J ends lost 7 bases and 2 bases respectively, with 26 bases between them. This CDR3 has 19 residues. Germline CDR1 LNHDA, CDR2 SQIVND (reference sequence). CDR3: CASTAPSGTPGRNTGELFF. Here the CDR3 DNA reads TGTGCCAGTACTGCACCATCCGGGACTCCGGGGCGAAACACCGGGGAGCTGTTTTTT.

This clone was counted only a few times. The chain combines TRBV30 with TRBJ1-1; D gene ambiguous. V was shortened by 3 bases and J by 0 bases, with 11 bases between the two germline ends. CDR1 is GTSNPN and CDR2 is SVGIG in the germline V gene (reference sequence). There are 14 residues in the CDR3. This CDR3 is CAWRDFDVNTEAFF. The CDR3 nucleotides read TGTGCCTGGAGGGACTTTGACGTGAACACTGAAGCTTTCTTT. The full variable domain, completed using reference TRBV30 and TRBJ1-1, is SQTIHQWPATLVQPVGSPLSLECTVEGTSNPNLYWYRQAAGRGLQLLFYSVGIGQISSEVPQNLSASRPQDRQFILSSKKLLLSDSGFYLCAWRDFDVNTEAFFGQGTRLTVV.

V and J are TRBV7-2 and TRBJ2-7; TRBD2 might be the D (5 bases). Germline loops: CDR1 SGHTA, CDR2 FQGNSA. This CDR3 region has 14 residues. V was shortened by 5 bases and J by 7 bases, with 18 bases between the two germline ends. CDR3 sequence: CASSPRTGIGEQYF. DNA of the CDR3: TGTGCCAGCAGCCCTCGGACGGGGATAGGTGAGCAGTACTTC. The entire variable domain, with the rest obtained from reference TRBV7-2 and TRBJ2-7, is as follows: GAGVSQSPSNKVTEKGKDVELRCDPISGHTALYWYRQSLGQGLEFLIYFQGNSAPDKSGLPSDRFSAERTGGSVSTLTIQRTQQEDSAVYLCASSPRTGIGEQYFGPGTRLTVT.

Note on this clone: One end of the junction is discordant with germline, which a read error may explain. The gene calls are TRBV29-1 and TRBJ1-4, with 7 bases fitting TRBD1. The CDR3 has 12 amino acids. Germline V gene lookup returns CDR1 SQVTM and CDR2 ANQGSEA. The CDR3 nucleotides read TGCAGCGTTTGTTACGAGGACAGGACCTTTGATTTT. Its translation is CSVCYEDRTFDF.

The chain employs TRBV10-3 and TRBJ2-2; 7 bases fit TRBD2. The CDR3 loop spans 15 amino acids. Germline assignment: CDR1 ENHRY and CDR2 SYGVKD. The V gene end was trimmed by 4 bases and the J gene end by 0 bases; junction bases not matched to a gene: 2. This CDR3 is CAISAGTTNTGELFF. The DNA for the CDR3 is TGTGCCATCAGTGCCGGGACTACGAACACCGGGGAGCTGTTTTTT.

The V gene is TRBV7-2, the J gene TRBJ1-3; D is possibly TRBD1 (5 bases). V dropped 2 bases and J dropped 0 bases, with 8 bases sitting between them. The CDR3 has 15 residues. Germline V gives CDR1 SGHTA, CDR2 FQGNSA. The CDR3 DNA sequence: TGTGCCAGCAGCTTAAACGGGGGCTCTGGAAACACCATATATTTT. Protein sequence: CASSLNGGSGNTIYF.